The clone carrying this T cell receptor beta chain appeared a few times. No antigen is known for it. V gave up 2 bases and J gave up 3 bases, with 8 bases separating them. Per the germline V gene, CDR1 is MGHDK and CDR2 is SYGVNS. This CDR3 comprises 14 residues. MiXCR, applied by TCRdb to the 5' RACE reads, yields one record per CDR3 protein. Of 300,000 or so distinct CDR3 sequences detected, 8.1% appear once; the ten largest clones hold around 17%. These data come from a study of T cells after yellow fever vaccination. Regarding the study as a whole: Most primary-vaccination clones reappeared after the booster (about 95% CD4, about 87% CD8).

This chain uses TRBV25-1 with TRBJ1-3; D perhaps matches TRBD1 (5 bases). The sequence was collected from a young man who received the YFV17D yellow fever vaccine. The sequences come from PBMCs, collected roughly seven weeks after the first yellow fever vaccination. The CDR3, as DNA: TGTGCCAGCAGTGAAGGACACTTTGGAAACACCATATATTTT. Translated: CASSEGHFGNTIYF. The complete variable domain, with remaining parts taken from reference TRBV25-1 and TRBJ1-3, reads EADIYQTPRYLVIGTGKKITLECSQTMGHDKMYWYQQDPGMELHLIHYSYGVNSTEKGDLSSESTVSRIRTEHFPLTLESARPSHTSQYLCASSEGHFGNTIYFGEGSWLTVV.